The next 15 T cell receptor beta chains were all read from a single sample in a study of shared T cell receptors in the human thymus. Sequencing was performed with immunoSEQ multiplex PCR; in TCRdb, only in-frame clones are kept and a portion is missing. The table has 630,000 or so clones, approximately 87% seen once. These data are also associated with another study on human thymus T cells.

Sequenced: thymocytes. The receptors were sampled from a boy less than two years old with a congenital heart defect.

The table lists this clone with a count of one. J is TRBJ2-1 and V is TRBV6-1, with TRBD2 as a possible D gene (5 bases). This CDR3 has 15 amino acids. V was shortened by 6 bases and J by 1 base, with 13 bases between the two germline ends. Germline V gives CDR1 MNHNS, CDR2 SASEGT. CDR3 loop: CASRKPGFSYNEQFF. The CDR3 nucleotides read TGTGCCAGCAGAAAACCGGGATTTTCCTACAATGAGCAGTTCTTC.

This chain uses TRBV2 with TRBJ2-7, with unresolved D. The CDR3 sequence is 17 residues long. The V gene lost 5 bases and the J gene lost 0 bases, with 20 bases spanning the gap. Looked up from germline, CDR1 is SNHLY and CDR2 is FYNNEI. CDR3: CASSPSPTWAFSYEQYF. The CDR3 nucleotides are TGTGCCAGCAGTCCGTCTCCCACTTGGGCCTTCTCCTACGAGCAGTACTTC.

The rearrangement joins TRBV5-8 to TRBJ1-1; perhaps TRBD1 as D (5 bases). Trimming took off 4 bases at V and 0 bases at J, with 13 bases between the two ends. The CDR3 length is 15 residues. CDR1 is SGHTS and CDR2 is YDEGEE in the germline V gene. The CDR3 spells CASSLTPDMNTEAFF. DNA for the CDR3: TGTGCCAGCAGCCTTACCCCGGACATGAACACTGAAGCTTTCTTT.

This clone was seen more than once but under ten times. The DNA of the CDR3 is TGTGCCAGTAGTATGAGCCTACACAATGAGCAGTTCTTC. This gives the protein CASSMSLHNEQFF. The V and J genes are TRBV19 and TRBJ2-1, with D unclear. Germline loops: CDR1 LNHDA, CDR2 SQIVND (reference sequence). Trimming removed 3 bases at V and 5 bases at J, with 8 bases between. The length of the CDR3 is 13 residues.

The rearrangement joins TRBV2 to TRBJ2-5, with unresolved D. This CDR3 spans 13 amino acids. The V gene lost 7 bases and the J gene lost 1 base, with 10 bases spanning the gap. Germline CDR1 is SNHLY and CDR2 is FYNNEI. DNA for the CDR3: TGTGCCAGCAATCCAAGAGCCCAAGAGACCCAGTACTTC. Amino acids: CASNPRAQETQYF.

The rearrangement uses TRBV6-1 and TRBJ1-5, with 9 bases lining up with TRBD1. This CDR3 has 14 residues. The ends lost 4 bases at V and 15 bases at J; junction bases unmatched: 13. CDR1 and CDR2 (germline): MNHNS, SASEGT. The CDR3 loop is CASSGPGTGRVRHF. Here the CDR3 DNA reads TGTGCCAGCAGTGGTCCCGGGACAGGGCGCGTTAGGCATTTT.

The rearrangement uses TRBV5-1 and TRBJ2-7; D may be TRBD2 (6 bases). The CDR3 contains 16 residues. Germline CDR1 and CDR2: SGHRS and YFSETQ. V was trimmed by 3 bases and J by 0 bases, leaving 16 bases between them. The CDR3 region has the DNA TGCGCCAGCAGCTCATTCCGGGACTCTGGCTCCTACGAGCAGTACTTC. Translating it yields CASSSFRDSGSYEQYF. The full variable domain, its missing parts supplied by reference TRBV5-1 and TRBJ2-7, is KAGVTQTPRYLIKTRGQQVTLSCSPISGHRSVSWYQQTPGQGLQFLFEYFSETQRNKGNFPGRFSGRQFSNSRSEMNVSTLELGDSALYLCASSSFRDSGSYEQYFGPGTRLTVT.

The chain carries TRBV19 and TRBJ1-5; perhaps TRBD1 as D (5 bases). CDR1 is LNHDA and CDR2 is SQIVND in the germline V gene (reference sequence). The length of the CDR3 is 17 residues. The V gene lost 0 bases and the J gene lost 0 bases, with 12 bases spanning the gap. The DNA for the CDR3 is TGTGCCAGTAGTATAGACCAGGGTGGGAATAGCAATCAGCCCCAGCATTTT. Encoded protein: CASSIDQGGNSNQPQHF.

The V and J genes are TRBV7-2 and TRBJ1-4, with D possibly matching TRBD1 (5 bases). CDR3 size: 14 residues. The V gene lost 3 bases and the J gene lost 1 base, with 6 bases spanning the gap. Germline V gene sequence: CDR1 SGHTA, CDR2 FQGNSA. CDR3 DNA sequence: TGTGCCAGCAGCTTGGACATAACTAATGAAAAACTGTTTTTT. As protein: CASSLDITNEKLFF.

The chain employs TRBV27 and TRBJ2-3; TRBD2 matches at 12 bases. Looked up from germline, CDR1 is MNHEY and CDR2 is SMNVEV (reference sequence). The CDR3 sequence is 18 residues long. With 6 bases clipped from V and 0 bases from J, the junction kept 10 bases outside the gene matches. The DNA for the CDR3 is TGTGCCAGCAGAACCGGACTAGCGGGGCCCAATAGCACAGATACGCAGTATTTT. Protein product: CASRTGLAGPNSTDTQYF.

This chain connects TRBV12-5 to TRBJ2-2; 7 positions agree with TRBD2. After removal of 6 bases from V and 4 bases from J, the junction contained 8 bases not matched to a gene. This CDR3 is built from 15 residues. Germline CDR1 and CDR2: LGHNT and FRNRAP. CDR3 DNA sequence: TGTGCTAGTGGATCAGGACTAGTTCGCACCGGGGAGCTGTTTTTT. It codes for CASGSGLVRTGELFF.

The rearrangement joins TRBV10-3 to TRBJ2-3; D may be TRBD2 (6 bases). The CDR3 is made up of 17 amino acids. V lost 2 bases, J lost 2 bases, and 17 bases lay in between. Germline lookup yields CDR1 ENHRY and CDR2 SYGVKD. This chain's CDR3 is CAISEPPLGGYTDTQYF. CDR3 nucleotides: TGTGCCATCAGTGAGCCCCCCTTGGGGGGATACACAGATACGCAGTATTTT.

This chain joins TRBV2 and TRBJ1-2, with D possibly TRBD1 on 5 matching bases. V was clipped by 9 bases and J by 7 bases, with 18 bases between them. Germline values: CDR1 SNHLY, CDR2 FYNNEI. This CDR3 is 13 amino acids long. CDR3 protein: CARGTPTGSGYTF. The CDR3 nucleotides are TGTGCCAGAGGGACTCCGACGGGTAGTGGCTACACCTTC.

This chain connects TRBV23-1 to TRBJ1-6; TRBD1 matches at 7 bases. TRBV23-1 is filed as an ORF, its function uncertain. The CDR3 has 14 amino acids. The V gene end was trimmed by 5 bases and the J gene end by 5 bases; junction bases not matched to a gene: 3. CDR3 residues: CASSYRGNNSPLHF. CDR3 coding DNA: TGCGCCAGCAGTTACAGGGGAAATAATTCACCCCTCCACTTT.

This chain links TRBV7-2 with TRBJ2-1; perhaps TRBD2 as D (5 bases). Deletions cut 2 bases from V and 7 bases from J, with 18 bases between. Per germline, CDR1 SGHTA and CDR2 FQGNSA. The CDR3 consists of 16 residues. CDR3 coding DNA: TGTGCCAGCAGCTTATTCGCACTAGACCATAGTAATGAGCAGTTCTTC. Amino acids: CASSLFALDHSNEQFF.